This TCR beta chain was sequenced in a study of T cell repertoires in aging, cancer and after chemotherapy. Background on the study: Patients with glioblastoma brain tumors were sampled before and after temozolomide-based therapy.

In the case of this clonotype: The antigen remains unidentified.

Amplification of TCR beta used genomic DNA extracted from peripheral blood. TRB rearrangements spanning V, D and J were amplified using mixed TRB-A/B primers. MiXCR, run by TCRdb on the multiplex PCR reads, gives a single entry per CDR3 protein. The sample carries 2,000 or so distinct CDR3 sequences, about a fifth recorded once. Study conclusions and caveats: In cancer patients, declining TCR diversity with age involved lost richness and lost evenness. Median generation probability rose over the chemotherapy interval in each cancer cohort, suggesting rebound thymic output.

The sample was blood. This TCR came from a human donor with a solid tumor.

CDR3: CSAIGQGAYEQYF. The CDR3, as DNA: TGCAGTGCTATAGGACAGGGGGCCTACGAGCAGTACTTC. The chain employs TRBV20-1 and TRBJ2-7; the match to TRBD1 covers 10 bases. The CDR3 totals 13 residues. Germline CDR1 is DFQATT and CDR2 is SNEGSKA (reference sequence). V lost 4 bases and J lost 2; bases outside the gene matches: 2.